This is a list of T cell receptor beta chains from one sample in a study of shared T cell receptors in the human thymus. Clones were read by immunoSEQ multiplex PCR, and TCRdb kept only the in-frame ones, dropping some. Of about 660,000 clones listed, roughly 86% are singletons. These same data were also listed under a study on human thymus T cells.

Sequencing input: thymocytes. The receptors derive from a boy under three years old with a congenital heart defect. The CDR3 runs from the conserved cysteine through the conserved F or W. A D gene is named only where the DNA matches it firmly. Expanded clones get a size class; other rows say once, few or many, or leave the size out.

V: TRBV28; size: -; D: TRBD1; J: TRBJ1-1; CDR3: CASRTIRDREKNTEAFF; DNA: TGTGCCAGCAGGACGATCCGGGACAGGGAGAAGAACACTGAAGCTTTCTTT
V: TRBV9; size: -; D: -; J: TRBJ2-1; CDR3: CASSNRGQSNEQFF; DNA: TGTGCCAGCAGCAACAGAGGGCAGAGCAATGAGCAGTTCTTC
V: TRBV7-9; size: few; D: -; J: TRBJ2-2; CDR3: CASSLGRTGELFF; DNA: TGTGCCAGCAGCTTAGGTCGGACCGGGGAGCTGTTTTTT
V: TRBV2; size: -; D: -; J: TRBJ2-5; CDR3: CASRRRGAGQETQYF; DNA: TGTGCCAGCAGAAGGAGGGGCGCGGGGCAAGAGACCCAGTACTTC
V: TRBV15; size: -; D: TRBD2; J: TRBJ2-1; CDR3: CATGHSSGGPREEQFF; DNA: TGTGCCACCGGACACTCTAGCGGGGGCCCTCGTGAGGAGCAGTTCTTC
V: TRBV29-1; size: -; D: -; J: TRBJ2-1; CDR3: CSVEDNWATYRYNEQFF; DNA: TGCAGCGTTGAAGATAATTGGGCGACCTACCGATACAATGAGCAGTTCTTC
V: TRBV10-3; size: -; D: TRBD2; J: TRBJ2-7; CDR3: CALSSGTSRYEQYF; DNA: TGTGCCCTCTCCTCCGGGACTAGCAGATACGAGCAGTACTTC
V: TRBV6-6; size: -; D: -; J: TRBJ2-3; CDR3: CASRLSGSRSTDTQYF; DNA: TGTGCCAGCAGGTTGAGCGGGTCCAGATCCACAGATACGCAGTATTTT
V: TRBV27; size: -; D: TRBD2; J: TRBJ2-7; CDR3: CASSLRVAGTYEQYF; DNA: TGTGCCAGCAGCCTAAGGGTAGCGGGGACCTACGAGCAGTACTTC
V: TRBV5-1; size: -; D: TRBD1; J: TRBJ2-3; CDR3: CASRLGTGQVFTDTQYF; DNA: TGCGCCAGCCGCCTGGGGACGGGACAGGTGTTCACAGATACGCAGTATTTT
V: TRBV6-4; size: few; D: TRBD2; J: TRBJ2-2; CDR3: CASSDSGTSDNRELFF; DNA: TGTGCCAGCAGTGACTCCGGGACTAGCGATAACCGGGAGCTGTTTTTT
V: TRBV4-3; size: -; D: -; J: TRBJ2-5; CDR3: CASSQDSPGGPCCEYQETQYF; DNA: TGCGCCAGCAGCCAAGACTCCCCCGGGGGGCCTTGTTGTGAGTACCAAGAGACCCAGTACTTC
V: TRBV7-8; size: -; D: -; J: TRBJ1-5; CDR3: CASSFFSNQPQHF; DNA: TGTGCCAGCAGCTTTTTCAGTAATCAGCCCCAGCATTTT
V: TRBV27; size: -; D: -; J: TRBJ2-5; CDR3: CASSSYAGLDQETQYF; DNA: TGTGCCAGCAGTAGCTACGCCGGACTCGACCAAGAGACCCAGTACTTC
V: TRBV5-1; size: -; D: -; J: TRBJ1-2; CDR3: CASSLGRGSYGYTF; DNA: TGCGCCAGCAGCTTGGGAAGAGGGAGCTATGGCTACACCTTC
V: TRBV4-2; size: -; D: -; J: TRBJ2-5; CDR3: CASSHHRQPQETQYF; DNA: TGTGCCAGCAGCCACCATCGACAGCCCCAAGAGACCCAGTACTTC
V: TRBV23-1; size: -; D: -; J: TRBJ1-6; CDR3: CASSRQQGNSPLHF; DNA: TGCGCCAGCAGTCGTCAACAGGGAAATTCCCCCCTCCACTTT
V: TRBV18; size: -; D: TRBD2; J: TRBJ2-1; CDR3: CASSSGEGRYNEQFF; DNA: TGTGCCAGCTCATCGGGGGAGGGGCGCTACAATGAGCAGTTCTTC
V: TRBV11-3; size: -; D: -; J: TRBJ2-3; CDR3: CASSLLPADTQYF; DNA: TGTGCCAGCAGCTTACTCCCAGCAGATACGCAGTATTTT
V: TRBV15; size: -; D: TRBD1; J: TRBJ2-7; CDR3: CATSRGTGAIYEQYF; DNA: TGTGCCACCAGCAGAGGAACAGGGGCAATTTACGAGCAGTACTTC
V: TRBV5-1; size: -; D: -; J: TRBJ2-7; CDR3: CASSLGQGQNYEQYF; DNA: TGCGCCAGCAGCTTAGGACAAGGACAAAACTACGAGCAGTACTTC
V: TRBV7-6; size: -; D: -; J: TRBJ2-1; CDR3: CASSLNGTLQFF; DNA: TGTGCCAGCAGCTTAAATGGGACTCTCCAGTTCTTC
V: TRBV4-1; size: -; D: -; J: TRBJ1-1; CDR3: CASSQGGHLNTEAFF; DNA: TGCGCCAGCAGCCAAGGTGGGCACCTGAACACTGAAGCTTTCTTT
V: TRBV27; size: -; D: TRBD2; J: TRBJ2-7; CDR3: CASSAPTSGRGYEQYF; DNA: TGTGCCAGCAGTGCTCCGACTAGCGGGAGAGGATACGAGCAGTACTTC
V: TRBV28; size: -; D: TRBD1; J: TRBJ1-4; CDR3: CASSSDRGQDEKLFF; DNA: TGTGCCAGCAGTTCCGACAGGGGGCAAGATGAAAAACTGTTTTTT